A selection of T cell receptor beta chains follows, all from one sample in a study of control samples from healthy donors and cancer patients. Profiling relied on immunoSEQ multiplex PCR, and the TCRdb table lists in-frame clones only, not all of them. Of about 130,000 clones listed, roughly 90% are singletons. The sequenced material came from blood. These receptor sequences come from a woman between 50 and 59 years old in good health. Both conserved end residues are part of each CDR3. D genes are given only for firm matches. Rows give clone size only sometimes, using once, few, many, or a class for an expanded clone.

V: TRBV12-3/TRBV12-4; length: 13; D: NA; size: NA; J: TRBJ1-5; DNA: TGTGCCAGCAGCCTAGATCAGGGAAAGCCCCAGCATTTT; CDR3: CASSLDQGKPQHF
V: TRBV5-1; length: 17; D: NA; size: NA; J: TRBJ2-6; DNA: TGCGCCAGCAGCTTGGCCTCAGGTACCTCTGGGGCCAACGTCCTGACTTTC; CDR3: CASSLASGTSGANVLTF
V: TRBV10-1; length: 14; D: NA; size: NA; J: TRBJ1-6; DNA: TGCGCCAGCAGTGAGCGGGGGCAAAATTCACCCCTCCACTTT; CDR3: CASSERGQNSPLHF
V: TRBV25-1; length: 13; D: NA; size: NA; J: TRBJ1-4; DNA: TGTGCCAGCAGTCTTGGGGCGAATGAAAAACTGTTTTTT; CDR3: CASSLGANEKLFF
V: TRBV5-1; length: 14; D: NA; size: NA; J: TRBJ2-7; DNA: TGCGCCAGCAGCCCGGGCGGAGCCCCCTACGAGCAGTACTTC; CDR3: CASSPGGAPYEQYF
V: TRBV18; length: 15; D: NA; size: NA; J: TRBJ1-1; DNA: TGTGCCAGCTCACTTTCGACTGGGACCAACACTGAAGCTTTCTTT; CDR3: CASSLSTGTNTEAFF
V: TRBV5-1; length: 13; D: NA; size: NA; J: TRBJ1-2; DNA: TGCGCCAGCAGCCAGTATTCAAGTTTAGGCTACACCTTC; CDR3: CASSQYSSLGYTF
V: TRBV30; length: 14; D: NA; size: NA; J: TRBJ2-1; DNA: TGTGCCTGGAGTGACGATACCCCGCGGGGTGAGCAGTTCTTC; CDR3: CAWSDDTPRGEQFF
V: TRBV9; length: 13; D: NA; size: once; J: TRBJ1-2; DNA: TGTGCCAGCAGCGTAGGGGCTAACTATGGCTACACCTTC; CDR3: CASSVGANYGYTF
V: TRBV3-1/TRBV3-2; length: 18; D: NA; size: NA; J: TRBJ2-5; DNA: TGTGCCAGCAGCCCGGGAGCCGGGGTGGCGAATCGCCAAGAGACCCAGTACTTC; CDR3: CASSPGAGVANRQETQYF
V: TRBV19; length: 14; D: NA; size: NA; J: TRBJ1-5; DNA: TGTGCCAGTACCCGGACAGCTTACAATCAGCCCCAGCATTTT; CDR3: CASTRTAYNQPQHF
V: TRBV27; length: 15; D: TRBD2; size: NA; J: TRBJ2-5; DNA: TGTGCCAGCAGTTTGACTAGCGGGAGATTAGAGACCCAGTACTTC; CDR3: CASSLTSGRLETQYF
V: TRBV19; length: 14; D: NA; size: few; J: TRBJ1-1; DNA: TGTGCCAGTAGTACCGGGTTGGGGAACACTGAAGCTTTCTTT; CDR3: CASSTGLGNTEAFF
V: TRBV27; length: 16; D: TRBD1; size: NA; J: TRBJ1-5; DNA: TGTGCCAGCAGCTCTCGGGACAGGCAATTCAATCAGCCCCAGCATTTT; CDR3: CASSSRDRQFNQPQHF
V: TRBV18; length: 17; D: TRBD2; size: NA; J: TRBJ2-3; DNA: TGTGCCAGCTCATCTCCAGCGGGGAGCCGACGCACAGATACGCAGTATTTT; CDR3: CASSSPAGSRRTDTQYF
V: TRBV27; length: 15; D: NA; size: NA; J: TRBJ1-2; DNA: TGTGCCAGCAGTTTATCGGGACATCTTAACTATGGCTACACCTTC; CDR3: CASSLSGHLNYGYTF
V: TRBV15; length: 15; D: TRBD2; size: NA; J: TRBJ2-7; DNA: TGTGCCACCAGCAGACCACTAGCGGGGGCCTGGGAGCAGTACTTC; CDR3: CATSRPLAGAWEQYF
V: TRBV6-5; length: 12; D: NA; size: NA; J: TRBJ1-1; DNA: TGTGCCGGGTCTCCAGGGACCACTGAAGCTTTCTTT; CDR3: CAGSPGTTEAFF
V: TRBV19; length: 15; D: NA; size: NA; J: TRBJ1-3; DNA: TGTGCCAGTAGCCTACGAGGGCCGGGGGGAAACACCATATATTTT; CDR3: CASSLRGPGGNTIYF
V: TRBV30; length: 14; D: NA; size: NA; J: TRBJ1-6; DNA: TGTGCCTGGAGTTCTACACAGGGTAATTCACCCCTCCACTTT; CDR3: CAWSSTQGNSPLHF
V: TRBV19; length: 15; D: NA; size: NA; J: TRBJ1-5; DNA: TGTGCCAGTAGTGAAGGGACCTATAGCAATCAGCCCCAGCATTTT; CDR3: CASSEGTYSNQPQHF
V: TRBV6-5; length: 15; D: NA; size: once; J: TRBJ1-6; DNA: TGTGCCAGCAGTTACGAGGGCAGGACTAATTCACCCCTCCACTTT; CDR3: CASSYEGRTNSPLHF
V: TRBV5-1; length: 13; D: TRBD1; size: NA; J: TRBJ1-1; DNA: TGCGCCAGCAGCTTTGTGCAGGGGGGTGAAGCTTTCTTT; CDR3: CASSFVQGGEAFF
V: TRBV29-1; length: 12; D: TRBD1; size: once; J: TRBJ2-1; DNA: TGCAGCGCGGGACAGGGCGGCAATGAGCAGTTCTTC; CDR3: CSAGQGGNEQFF
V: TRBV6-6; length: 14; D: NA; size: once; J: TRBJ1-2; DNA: TGTGCCAGCGGGGAGGGGTATGAGGACTATGGCTACACCTTC; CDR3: CASGEGYEDYGYTF
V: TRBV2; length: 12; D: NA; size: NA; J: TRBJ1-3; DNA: TGTGCCAGCAGCTATCCTGGAAACACCATATATTTT; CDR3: CASSYPGNTIYF
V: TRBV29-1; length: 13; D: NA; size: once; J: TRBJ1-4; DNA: TGCAGCGTTGGCTGGGGGGCTAATGAAAAACTGTTTTTT; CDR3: CSVGWGANEKLFF
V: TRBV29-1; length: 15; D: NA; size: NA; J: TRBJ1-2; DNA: TGCAGCGTGGAAACCACCCCGGGGCGAAGGGATGGCTACACCTTC; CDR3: CSVETTPGRRDGYTF
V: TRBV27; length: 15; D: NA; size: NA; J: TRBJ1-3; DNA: TGTGCCAGCAGTTTATCCACAGGGCTAGGAAACACCATATATTTT; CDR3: CASSLSTGLGNTIYF
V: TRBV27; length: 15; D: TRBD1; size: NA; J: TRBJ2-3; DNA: TGTGCCAGCAAACCCGACAGGGGGCTCACAGATACGCAGTATTTT; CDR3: CASKPDRGLTDTQYF
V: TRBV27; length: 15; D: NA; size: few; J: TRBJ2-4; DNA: TGTGCCAGTCAGACAGTACCAGGGGCCAAAAACATTCAGTACTTC; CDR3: CASQTVPGAKNIQYF
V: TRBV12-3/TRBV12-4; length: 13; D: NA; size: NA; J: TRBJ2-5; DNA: TGTGCCAGCAGTTGGGCTGGACCAGAGACCCAGTACTTC; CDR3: CASSWAGPETQYF
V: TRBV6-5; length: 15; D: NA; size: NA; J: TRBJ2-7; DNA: TGTGCCAGCAGTTACTCGGTGGGCGGGACCTACGAGCAGTACTTC; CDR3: CASSYSVGGTYEQYF
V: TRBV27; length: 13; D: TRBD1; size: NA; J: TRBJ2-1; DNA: TGTGCCAGCACCCCGACAGGGGGAGATGAGCAGTTCTTC; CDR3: CASTPTGGDEQFF
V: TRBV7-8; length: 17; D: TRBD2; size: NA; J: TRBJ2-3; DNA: TGTGCCAGCAGTCAAATGTTTAGCGGGGCTAGCACAGATACGCAGTATTTT; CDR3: CASSQMFSGASTDTQYF
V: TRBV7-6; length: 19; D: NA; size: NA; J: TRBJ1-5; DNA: TGTGCCAGCAGCCTAAAGCTGACAACCACGAAAAATAGCAATCAGCCCCAGCATTTT; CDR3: CASSLKLTTTKNSNQPQHF
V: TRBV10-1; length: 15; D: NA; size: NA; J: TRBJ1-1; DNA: TGCGCCAGCAGTGCGGGACCGGGCCTTAACACTGAAGCTTTCTTT; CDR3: CASSAGPGLNTEAFF
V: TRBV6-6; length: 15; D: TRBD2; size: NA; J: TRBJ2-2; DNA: TGTGCCAGCAGTTACCCCCAAGCGGGAGGCAACAGGCTGTTTTTT; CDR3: CASSYPQAGGNRLFF
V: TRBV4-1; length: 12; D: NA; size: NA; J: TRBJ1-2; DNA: TGCGCCAGCCAGGGGCAGGGTTATGGCTACACCTTC; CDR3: CASQGQGYGYTF
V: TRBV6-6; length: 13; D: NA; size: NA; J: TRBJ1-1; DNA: TGTGCCAGCAAAGGAGGCGGGAACACTGAAGCTTTCTTT; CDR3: CASKGGGNTEAFF
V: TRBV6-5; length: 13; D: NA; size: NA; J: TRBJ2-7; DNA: TGTGCCAGCAGGCGACTATCTAACTACGAGCAGTACTTC; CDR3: CASRRLSNYEQYF
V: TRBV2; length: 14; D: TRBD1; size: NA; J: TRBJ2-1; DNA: TGTGCCAGTAAACCTGACAGGGCCGACAATGAGCAGTTCTTC; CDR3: CASKPDRADNEQFF
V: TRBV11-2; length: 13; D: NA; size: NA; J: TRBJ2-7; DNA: TGTGCCAGCAGCTTACAGACCTCCTACGAGCAGTACTTC; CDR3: CASSLQTSYEQYF
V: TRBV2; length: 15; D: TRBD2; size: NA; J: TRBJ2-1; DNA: TGTGCCAGCAGTGAGCTAGCGGGAGGCTACAATGAGCAGTTCTTC; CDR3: CASSELAGGYNEQFF
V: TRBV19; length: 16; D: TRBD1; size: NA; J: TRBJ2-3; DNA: TGTGCCAGTAGTCCCCGGACAGGGGGAATTACAGATACGCAGTATTTT; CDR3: CASSPRTGGITDTQYF